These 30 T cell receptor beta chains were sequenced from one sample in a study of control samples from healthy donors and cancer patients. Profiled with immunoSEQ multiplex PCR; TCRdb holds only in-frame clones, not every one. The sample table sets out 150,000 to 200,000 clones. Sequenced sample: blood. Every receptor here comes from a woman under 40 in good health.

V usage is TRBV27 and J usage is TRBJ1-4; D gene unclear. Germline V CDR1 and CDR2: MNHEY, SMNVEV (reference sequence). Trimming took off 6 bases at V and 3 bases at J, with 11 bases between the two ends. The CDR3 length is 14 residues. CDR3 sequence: CASRSRFANEKLFF. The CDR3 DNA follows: TGTGCCAGCAGATCCCGGTTCGCTAATGAAAAACTGTTTTTT.

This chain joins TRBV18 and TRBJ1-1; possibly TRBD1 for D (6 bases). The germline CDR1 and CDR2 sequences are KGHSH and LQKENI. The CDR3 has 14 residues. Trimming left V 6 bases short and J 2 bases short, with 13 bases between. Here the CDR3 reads CASSPAQGNTEAFF. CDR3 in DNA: TGTGCCAGCTCGCCAGCACAGGGTAACACTGAAGCTTTCTTT.

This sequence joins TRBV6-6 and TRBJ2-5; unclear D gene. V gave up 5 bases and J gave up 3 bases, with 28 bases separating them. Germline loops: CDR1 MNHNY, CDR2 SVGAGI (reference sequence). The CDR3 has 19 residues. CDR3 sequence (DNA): TGTGCCAGCAGTCGAAGGAGCCTTACCCGACCCACCACGGAAGAGACCCAGTACTTC. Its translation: CASSRRSLTRPTTEETQYF.

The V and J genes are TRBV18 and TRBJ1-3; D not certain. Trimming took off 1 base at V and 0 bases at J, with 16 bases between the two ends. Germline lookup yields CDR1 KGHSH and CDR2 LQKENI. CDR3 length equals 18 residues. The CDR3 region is CASSPQPQLTVSGNTIYF. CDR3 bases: TGTGCCAGCTCACCACAACCCCAACTGACGGTCTCTGGAAACACCATATATTTT.

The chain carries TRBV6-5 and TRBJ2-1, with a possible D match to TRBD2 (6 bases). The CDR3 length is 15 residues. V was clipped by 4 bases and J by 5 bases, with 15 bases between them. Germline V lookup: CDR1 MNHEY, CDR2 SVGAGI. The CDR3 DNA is TGTGCCAGCAGTTCTTCTAGCGAGAACCACAATGAGCAGTTCTTC. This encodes CASSSSSENHNEQFF.

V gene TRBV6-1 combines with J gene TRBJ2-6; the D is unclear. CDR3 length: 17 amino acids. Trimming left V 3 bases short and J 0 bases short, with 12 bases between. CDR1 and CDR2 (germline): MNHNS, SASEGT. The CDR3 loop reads CASSEPIYLSGANVLTF. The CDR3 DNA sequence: TGTGCCAGCAGTGAGCCTATTTACCTCTCTGGGGCCAACGTCCTGACTTTC.

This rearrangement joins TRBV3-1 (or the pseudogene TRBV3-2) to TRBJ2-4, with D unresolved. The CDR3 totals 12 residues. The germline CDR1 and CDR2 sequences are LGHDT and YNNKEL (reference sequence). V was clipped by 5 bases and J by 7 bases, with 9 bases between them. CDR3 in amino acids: CASSSDGNIQYF. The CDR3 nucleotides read TGTGCCAGCAGCTCGGACGGGAACATTCAGTACTTC.

The CDR3 nucleotides read TGTGCCAGTAGTATAGATCTATACAGGGCGGACTATGGCTACACCTTC. It specifies CASSIDLYRADYGYTF. The chain is built from TRBV19 and TRBJ1-2; TRBD1 might be the D (6 bases). The ends were cut back, 0 bases at V and 3 bases at J, with 14 bases in the middle. Germline V gene lookup returns CDR1 LNHDA and CDR2 SQIVND (reference sequence). The CDR3 is made up of 16 amino acids.

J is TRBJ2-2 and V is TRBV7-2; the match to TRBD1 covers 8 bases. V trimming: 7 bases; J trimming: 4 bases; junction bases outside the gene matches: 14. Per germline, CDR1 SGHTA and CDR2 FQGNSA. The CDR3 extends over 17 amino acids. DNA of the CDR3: TGTGCCAGCAACCCCCCGGGGACAGGCCGGGGCACCGGGGAGCTGTTTTTT. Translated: CASNPPGTGRGTGELFF.

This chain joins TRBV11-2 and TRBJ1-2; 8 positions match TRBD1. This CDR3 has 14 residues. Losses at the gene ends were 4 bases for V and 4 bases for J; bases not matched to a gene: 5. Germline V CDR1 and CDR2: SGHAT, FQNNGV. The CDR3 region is CASSWTGSAYGYTF. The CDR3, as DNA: TGTGCCAGCAGCTGGACAGGGTCGGCCTATGGCTACACCTTC. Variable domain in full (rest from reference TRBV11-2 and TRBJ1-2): EAGVAQSPRYKIIEKRQSVAFWCNPISGHATLYWYQQILGQGPKLLIQFQNNGVVDDSQLPKDRFSAERLKGVDSTLKIQPAKLEDSAVYLCASSWTGSAYGYTFGSGTRLTVV.

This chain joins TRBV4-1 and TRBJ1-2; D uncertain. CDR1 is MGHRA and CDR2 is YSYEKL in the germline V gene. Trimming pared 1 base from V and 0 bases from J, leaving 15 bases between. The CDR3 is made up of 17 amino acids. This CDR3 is CASSQGVITHANYGYTF. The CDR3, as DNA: TGCGCCAGCAGCCAAGGGGTGATCACGCACGCTAACTATGGCTACACCTTC.

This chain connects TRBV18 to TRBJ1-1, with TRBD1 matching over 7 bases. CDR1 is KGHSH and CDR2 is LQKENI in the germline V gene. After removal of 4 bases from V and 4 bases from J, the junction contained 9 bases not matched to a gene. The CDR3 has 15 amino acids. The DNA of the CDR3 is TGTGCCAGCTCACTATTAACAGGGGCTGCCACTGAAGCTTTCTTT. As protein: CASSLLTGAATEAFF.

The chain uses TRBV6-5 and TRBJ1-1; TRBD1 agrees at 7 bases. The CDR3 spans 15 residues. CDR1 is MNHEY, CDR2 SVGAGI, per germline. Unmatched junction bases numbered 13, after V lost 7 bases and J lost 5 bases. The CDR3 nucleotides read TGTGCCAGCACCACGGGACAGTCTGAACTGACTGAAGCTTTCTTT. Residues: CASTTGQSELTEAFF.

CDR3 region: CASSQDRVDNQPQHF. As DNA, the CDR3 is TGTGCCAGTAGTCAGGACAGGGTCGACAATCAGCCCCAGCATTTT. The V and J genes are TRBV19 and TRBJ1-5, with 8 bases matching TRBD1. There are 15 residues in the CDR3. Germline assignment: CDR1 LNHDA and CDR2 SQIVND (reference sequence). J gave up 3 bases and V 5 bases, and 6 bases lay outside the gene matches.

CDR3 region: CASSWTSGGRNNEQFF. In nucleotides, the CDR3 is TGCGCCAGCAGCTGGACTAGCGGGGGACGTAACAATGAGCAGTTCTTC. V gene TRBV5-1 combines with J gene TRBJ2-1; TRBD2 aligns across 13 bases. The CDR3 runs to 16 residues. Germline V gene lookup returns CDR1 SGHRS and CDR2 YFSETQ. Losses at the gene ends were 3 bases for V and 5 bases for J; bases not matched to a gene: 5.

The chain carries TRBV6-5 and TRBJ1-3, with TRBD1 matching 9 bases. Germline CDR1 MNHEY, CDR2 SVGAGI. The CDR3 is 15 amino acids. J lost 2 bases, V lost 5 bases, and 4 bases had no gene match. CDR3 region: CASSKQGATGNTIYF. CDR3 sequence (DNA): TGTGCCAGCAGTAAACAGGGGGCCACTGGAAACACCATATATTTT.

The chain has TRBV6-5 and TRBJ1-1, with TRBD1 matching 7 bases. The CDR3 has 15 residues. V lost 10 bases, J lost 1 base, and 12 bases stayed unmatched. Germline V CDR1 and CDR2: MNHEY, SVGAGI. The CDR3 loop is CAIRGAGGKNTEAFF. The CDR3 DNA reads TGTGCCATCAGGGGGGCAGGAGGTAAGAACACTGAAGCTTTCTTT.

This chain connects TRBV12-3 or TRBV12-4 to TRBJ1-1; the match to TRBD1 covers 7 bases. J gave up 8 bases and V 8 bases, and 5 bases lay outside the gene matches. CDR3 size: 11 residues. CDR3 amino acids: CASYAGGEAFF. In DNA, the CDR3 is TGTGCCAGCTATGCAGGGGGAGAAGCTTTCTTT.

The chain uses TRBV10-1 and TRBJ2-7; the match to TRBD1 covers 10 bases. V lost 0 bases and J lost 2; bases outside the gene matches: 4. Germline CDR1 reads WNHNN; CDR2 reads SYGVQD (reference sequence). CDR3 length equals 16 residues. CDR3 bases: TGCGCCAGCAGTGAGTCTGGCGGGACAGGGGCCTACGAGCAGTACTTC. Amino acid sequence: CASSESGGTGAYEQYF.

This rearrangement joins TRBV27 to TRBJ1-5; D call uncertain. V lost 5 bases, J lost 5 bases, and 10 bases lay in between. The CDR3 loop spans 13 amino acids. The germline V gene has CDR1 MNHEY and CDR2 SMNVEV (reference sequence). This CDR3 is CASSRAVYQPQHF. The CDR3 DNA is TGTGCCAGCAGTCGGGCAGTCTATCAGCCCCAGCATTTT.

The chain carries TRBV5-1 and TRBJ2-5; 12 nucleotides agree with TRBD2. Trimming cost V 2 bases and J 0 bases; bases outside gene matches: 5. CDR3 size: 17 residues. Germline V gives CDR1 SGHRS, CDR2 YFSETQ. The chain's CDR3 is CASSLSTSGGYQETQYF. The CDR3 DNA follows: TGCGCCAGCAGCTTAAGTACTAGCGGGGGGTACCAAGAGACCCAGTACTTC.

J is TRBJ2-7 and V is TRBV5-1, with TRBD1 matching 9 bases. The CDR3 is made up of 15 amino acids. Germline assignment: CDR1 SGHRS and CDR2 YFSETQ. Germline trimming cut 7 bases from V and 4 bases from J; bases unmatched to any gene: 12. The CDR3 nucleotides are TGCGCCAGCGCCCGGGGGGACAGGGAATTTTACGAGCAGTACTTC. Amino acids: CASARGDREFYEQYF.

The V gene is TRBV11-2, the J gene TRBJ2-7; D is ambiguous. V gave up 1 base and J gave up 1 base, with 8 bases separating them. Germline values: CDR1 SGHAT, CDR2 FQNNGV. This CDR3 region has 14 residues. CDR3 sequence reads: CASSLVRVSYEQYF. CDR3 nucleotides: TGTGCCAGCAGCTTAGTTCGGGTTTCCTACGAGCAGTACTTC.

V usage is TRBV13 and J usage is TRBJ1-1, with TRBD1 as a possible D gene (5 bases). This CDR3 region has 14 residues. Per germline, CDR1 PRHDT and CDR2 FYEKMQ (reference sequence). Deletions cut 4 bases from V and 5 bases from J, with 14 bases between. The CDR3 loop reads CASSSLTGVTEAFF. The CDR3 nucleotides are TGTGCCAGCAGCTCCCTTACAGGAGTAACTGAAGCTTTCTTT.

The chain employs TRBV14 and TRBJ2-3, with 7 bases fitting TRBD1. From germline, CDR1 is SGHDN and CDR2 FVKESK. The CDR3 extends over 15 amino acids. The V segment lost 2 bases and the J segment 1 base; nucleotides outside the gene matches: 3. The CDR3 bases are TGTGCCAGCAGCCAAAGACAGGGAGGCACAGATACGCAGTATTTT. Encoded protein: CASSQRQGGTDTQYF. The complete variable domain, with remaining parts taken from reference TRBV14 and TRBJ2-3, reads EAGVTQFPSHSVIEKGQTVTLRCDPISGHDNLYWYRRVMGKEIKFLLHFVKESKQDESGMPNNRFLAERTGGTYSTLKVQPAELEDSGVYFCASSQRQGGTDTQYFGPGTRLTVL.

CDR3 nucleotide sequence: TGTGCCAGCAGACAATCCAGGGGGAGGTACACTGAAGCTTTCTTT. Its translation: CASRQSRGRYTEAFF. This chain joins TRBV6-5 and TRBJ1-1; 7 positions match TRBD1. The germline V gene has CDR1 MNHEY and CDR2 SVGAGI. The CDR3 runs 15 residues. V lost 6 bases to trimming and J lost 3 bases; unmatched junction nucleotides: 10.

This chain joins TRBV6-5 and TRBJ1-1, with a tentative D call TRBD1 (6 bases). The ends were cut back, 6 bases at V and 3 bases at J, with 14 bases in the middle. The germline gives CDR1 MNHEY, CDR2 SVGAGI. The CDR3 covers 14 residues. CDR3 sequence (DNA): TGTGCCAGCAGGAAACAGGGATTGGACACTGAAGCTTTCTTT. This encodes CASRKQGLDTEAFF.

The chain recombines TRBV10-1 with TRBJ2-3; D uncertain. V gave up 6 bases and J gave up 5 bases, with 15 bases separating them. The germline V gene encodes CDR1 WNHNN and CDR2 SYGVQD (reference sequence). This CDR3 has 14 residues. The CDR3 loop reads CASSHPPPEDTQYF. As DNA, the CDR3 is TGCGCCAGCAGCCACCCCCCCCCAGAAGATACGCAGTATTTT.

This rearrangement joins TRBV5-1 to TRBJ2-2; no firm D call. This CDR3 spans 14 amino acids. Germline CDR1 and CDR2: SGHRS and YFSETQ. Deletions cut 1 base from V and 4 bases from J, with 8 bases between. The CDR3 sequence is CASSLSDVTGELFF. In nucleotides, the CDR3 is TGCGCCAGCAGCTTGTCGGACGTCACCGGGGAGCTGTTTTTT. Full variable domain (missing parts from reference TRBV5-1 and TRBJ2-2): KAGVTQTPRYLIKTRGQQVTLSCSPISGHRSVSWYQQTPGQGLQFLFEYFSETQRNKGNFPGRFSGRQFSNSRSEMNVSTLELGDSALYLCASSLSDVTGELFFGEGSRLTVL.

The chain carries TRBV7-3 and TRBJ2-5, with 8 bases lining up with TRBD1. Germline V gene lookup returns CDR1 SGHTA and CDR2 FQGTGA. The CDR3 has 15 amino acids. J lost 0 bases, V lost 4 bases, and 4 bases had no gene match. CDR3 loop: CASSSRQGYQETQYF. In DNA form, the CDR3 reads TGTGCCAGCAGCTCCCGACAGGGGTACCAAGAGACCCAGTACTTC.